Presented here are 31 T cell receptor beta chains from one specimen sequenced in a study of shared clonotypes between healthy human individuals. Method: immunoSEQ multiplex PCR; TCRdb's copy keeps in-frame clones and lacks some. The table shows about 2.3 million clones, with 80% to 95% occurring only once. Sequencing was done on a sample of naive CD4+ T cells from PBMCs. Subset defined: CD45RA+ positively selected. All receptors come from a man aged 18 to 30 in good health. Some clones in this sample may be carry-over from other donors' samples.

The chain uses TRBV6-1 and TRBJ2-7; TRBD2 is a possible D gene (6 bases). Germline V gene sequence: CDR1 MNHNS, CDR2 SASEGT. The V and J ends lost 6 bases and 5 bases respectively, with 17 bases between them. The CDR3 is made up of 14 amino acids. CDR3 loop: CASRGLLGSNEQYF. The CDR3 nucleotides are TGTGCCAGCAGGGGACTCCTTGGTAGTAACGAGCAGTACTTC.

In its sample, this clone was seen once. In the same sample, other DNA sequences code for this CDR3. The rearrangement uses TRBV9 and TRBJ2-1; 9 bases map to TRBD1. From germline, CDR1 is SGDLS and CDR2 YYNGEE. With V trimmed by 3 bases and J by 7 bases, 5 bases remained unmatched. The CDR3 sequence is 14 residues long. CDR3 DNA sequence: TGTGCCAGCAGCGCTTGGACAGGGGAGAATGAGCAGTTCTTC. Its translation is CASSAWTGENEQFF.

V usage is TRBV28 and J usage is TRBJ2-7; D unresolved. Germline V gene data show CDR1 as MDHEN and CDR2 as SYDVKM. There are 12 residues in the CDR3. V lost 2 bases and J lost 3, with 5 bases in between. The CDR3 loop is CASSLQSYEQYF. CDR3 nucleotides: TGTGCCAGCAGTTTACAGAGCTACGAGCAGTACTTC.

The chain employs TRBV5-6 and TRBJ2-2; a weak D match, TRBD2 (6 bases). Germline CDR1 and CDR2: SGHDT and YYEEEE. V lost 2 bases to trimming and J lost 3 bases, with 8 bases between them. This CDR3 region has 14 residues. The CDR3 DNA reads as TGTGCCAGCAGCTTTACGGGGGACACCGGGGAGCTGTTTTTT. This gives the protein CASSFTGDTGELFF.

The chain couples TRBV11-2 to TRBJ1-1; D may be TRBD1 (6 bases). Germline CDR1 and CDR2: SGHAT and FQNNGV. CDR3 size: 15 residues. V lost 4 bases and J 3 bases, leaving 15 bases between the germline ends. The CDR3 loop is CASSSYREGDTEAFF. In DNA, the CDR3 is TGTGCCAGCAGCTCTTACAGGGAGGGGGACACTGAAGCTTTCTTT.

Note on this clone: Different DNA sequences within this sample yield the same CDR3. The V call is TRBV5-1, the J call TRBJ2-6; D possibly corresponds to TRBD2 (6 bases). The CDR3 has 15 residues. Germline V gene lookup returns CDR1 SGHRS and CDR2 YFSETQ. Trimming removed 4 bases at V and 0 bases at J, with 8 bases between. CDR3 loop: CASSTGGSGANVLTF. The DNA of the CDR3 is TGCGCCAGCAGCACCGGGGGCTCTGGGGCCAACGTCCTGACTTTC. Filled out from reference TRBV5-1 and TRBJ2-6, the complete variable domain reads KAGVTQTPRYLIKTRGQQVTLSCSPISGHRSVSWYQQTPGQGLQFLFEYFSETQRNKGNFPGRFSGRQFSNSRSEMNVSTLELGDSALYLCASSTGGSGANVLTFGAGSRLTVL.

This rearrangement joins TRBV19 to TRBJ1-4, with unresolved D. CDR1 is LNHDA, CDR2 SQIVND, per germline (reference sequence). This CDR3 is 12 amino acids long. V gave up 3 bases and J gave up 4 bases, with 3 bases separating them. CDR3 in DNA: TGTGCCAGTAGTATGAATAATGAAAAACTGTTTTTT. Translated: CASSMNNEKLFF.

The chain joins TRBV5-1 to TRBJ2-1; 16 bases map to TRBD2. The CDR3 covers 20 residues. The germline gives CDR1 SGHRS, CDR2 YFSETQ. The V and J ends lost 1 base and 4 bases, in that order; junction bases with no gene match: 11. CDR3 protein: CASSLLSGLAGGAGYNEQFF. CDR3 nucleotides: TGCGCCAGCAGCTTGCTTTCGGGACTAGCGGGAGGGGCGGGGTACAATGAGCAGTTCTTC.

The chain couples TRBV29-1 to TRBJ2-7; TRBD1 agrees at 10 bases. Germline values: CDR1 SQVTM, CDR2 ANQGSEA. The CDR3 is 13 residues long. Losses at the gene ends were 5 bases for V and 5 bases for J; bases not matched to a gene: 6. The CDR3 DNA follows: TGCAGCGTTAGGACAGGGGGATTGGACGAGCAGTACTTC. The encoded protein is CSVRTGGLDEQYF.

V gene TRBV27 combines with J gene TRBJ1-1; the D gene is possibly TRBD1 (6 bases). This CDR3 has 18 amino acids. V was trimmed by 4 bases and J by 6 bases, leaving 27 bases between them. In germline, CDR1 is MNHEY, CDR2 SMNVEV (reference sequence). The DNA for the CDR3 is TGTGCCAGCAGTTCCGGGCGAGGGGGTGATATTAACGTGGCTGAAGCTTTCTTT. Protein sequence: CASSSGRGGDINVAEAFF.

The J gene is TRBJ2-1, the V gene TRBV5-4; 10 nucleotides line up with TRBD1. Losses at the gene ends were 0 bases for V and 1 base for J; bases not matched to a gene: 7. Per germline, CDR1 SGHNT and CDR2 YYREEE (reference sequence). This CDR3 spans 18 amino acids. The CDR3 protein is CASSLGFGQGGSYNEQFF. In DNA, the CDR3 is TGTGCCAGCAGCTTGGGCTTCGGACAGGGGGGTTCCTACAATGAGCAGTTCTTC.

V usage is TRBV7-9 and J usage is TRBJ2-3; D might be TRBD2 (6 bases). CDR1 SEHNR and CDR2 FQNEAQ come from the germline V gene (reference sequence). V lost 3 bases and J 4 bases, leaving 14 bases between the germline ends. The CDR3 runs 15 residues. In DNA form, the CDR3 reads TGTGCCAGCAGCTTGGCGACTAGTGGCCCAGATACGCAGTATTTT. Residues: CASSLATSGPDTQYF.

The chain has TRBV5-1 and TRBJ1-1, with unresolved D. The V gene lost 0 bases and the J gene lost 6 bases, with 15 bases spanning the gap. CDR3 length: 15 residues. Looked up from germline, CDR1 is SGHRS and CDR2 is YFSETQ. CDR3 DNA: TGCGCCAGCAGCTTGGATGGGTGGGGTGGCGCTGAAGCTTTCTTT. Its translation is CASSLDGWGGAEAFF.

The CDR3 region has the DNA TGTGCCAGTAGTATAGTGGACAGGTTTACTGAAGCTTTCTTT. This translates into CASSIVDRFTEAFF. The rearrangement uses TRBV19 and TRBJ1-1; 7 nucleotides agree with TRBD1. The CDR3 runs to 14 residues. CDR1 and CDR2 (germline): LNHDA, SQIVND (reference sequence). The V gene end was trimmed by 1 base and the J gene end by 5 bases; junction bases not matched to a gene: 4.

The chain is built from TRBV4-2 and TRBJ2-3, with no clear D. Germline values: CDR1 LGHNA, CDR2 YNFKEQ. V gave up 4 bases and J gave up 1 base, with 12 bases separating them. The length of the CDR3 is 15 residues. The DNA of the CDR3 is TGTGCCAGCAGCCCGGAAAGTGGGGGCACAGATACGCAGTATTTT. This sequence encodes CASSPESGGTDTQYF.

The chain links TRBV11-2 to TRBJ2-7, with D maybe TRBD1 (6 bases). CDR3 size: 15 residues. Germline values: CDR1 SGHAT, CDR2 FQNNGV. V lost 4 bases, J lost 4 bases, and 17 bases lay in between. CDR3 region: CASSSLTGKSYEQYF. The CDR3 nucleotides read TGTGCCAGCAGCTCCCTTACAGGGAAAAGTTACGAGCAGTACTTC. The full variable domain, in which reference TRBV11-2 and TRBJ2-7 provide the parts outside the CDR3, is EAGVAQSPRYKIIEKRQSVAFWCNPISGHATLYWYQQILGQGPKLLIQFQNNGVVDDSQLPKDRFSAERLKGVDSTLKIQPAKLEDSAVYLCASSSLTGKSYEQYFGPGTRLTVT.

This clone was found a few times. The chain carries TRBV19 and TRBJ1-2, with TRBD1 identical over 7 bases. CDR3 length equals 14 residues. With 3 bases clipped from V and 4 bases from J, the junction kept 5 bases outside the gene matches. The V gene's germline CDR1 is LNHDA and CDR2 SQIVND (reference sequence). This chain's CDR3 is CASSMGDSAYGYTF. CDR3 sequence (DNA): TGTGCCAGTAGTATGGGGGACAGCGCCTATGGCTACACCTTC.

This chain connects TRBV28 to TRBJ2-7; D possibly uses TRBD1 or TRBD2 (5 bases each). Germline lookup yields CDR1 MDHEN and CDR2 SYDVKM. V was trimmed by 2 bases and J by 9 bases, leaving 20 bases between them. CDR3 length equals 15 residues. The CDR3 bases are TGTGCCAGCAGTTTACCGGACGGGGCCTACGAGCGGCAGTACTTC. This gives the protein CASSLPDGAYERQYF.

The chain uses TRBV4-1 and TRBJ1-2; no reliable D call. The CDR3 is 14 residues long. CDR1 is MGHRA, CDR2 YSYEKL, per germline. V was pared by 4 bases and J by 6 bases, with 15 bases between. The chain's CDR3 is CASSREWTGNGYTF. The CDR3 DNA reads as TGCGCCAGCAGCCGCGAATGGACGGGGAATGGCTACACCTTC.

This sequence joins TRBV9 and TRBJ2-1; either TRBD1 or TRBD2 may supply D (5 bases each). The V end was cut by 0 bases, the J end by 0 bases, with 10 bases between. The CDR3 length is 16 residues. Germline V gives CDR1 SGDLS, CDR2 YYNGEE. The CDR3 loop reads CASSVGDVSSYNEQFF. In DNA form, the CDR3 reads TGTGCCAGCAGCGTAGGGGACGTGAGCTCCTACAATGAGCAGTTCTTC.

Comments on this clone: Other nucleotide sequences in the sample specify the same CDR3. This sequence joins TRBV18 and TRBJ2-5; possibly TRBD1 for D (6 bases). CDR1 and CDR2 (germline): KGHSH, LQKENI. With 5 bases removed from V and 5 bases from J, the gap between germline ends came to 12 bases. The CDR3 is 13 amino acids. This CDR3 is CASSGQGQETQYF. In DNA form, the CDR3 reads TGTGCCAGCTCAGGCCAGGGGCAGGAGACCCAGTACTTC.

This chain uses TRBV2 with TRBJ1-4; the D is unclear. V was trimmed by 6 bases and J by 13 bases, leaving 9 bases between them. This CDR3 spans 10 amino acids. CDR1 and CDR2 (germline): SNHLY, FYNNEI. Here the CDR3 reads CASSGWGLFF. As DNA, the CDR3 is TGTGCCAGCAGCGGGTGGGGACTGTTTTTT. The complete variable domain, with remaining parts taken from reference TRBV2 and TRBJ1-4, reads EPEVTQTPSHQVTQMGQEVILRCVPISNHLYFYWYRQILGQKVEFLVSFYNNEISEKSEIFDDQFSVERPDGSNFTLKIRSTKLEDSAMYFCASSGWGLFFGSGTQLSVL.

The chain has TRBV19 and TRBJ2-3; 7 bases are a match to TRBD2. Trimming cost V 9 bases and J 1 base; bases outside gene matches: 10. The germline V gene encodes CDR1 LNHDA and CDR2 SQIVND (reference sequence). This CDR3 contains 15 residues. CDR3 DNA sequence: TGTGCCAGCCGCCCAACTAGCGTACGCACAGATACGCAGTATTTT. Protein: CASRPTSVRTDTQYF.

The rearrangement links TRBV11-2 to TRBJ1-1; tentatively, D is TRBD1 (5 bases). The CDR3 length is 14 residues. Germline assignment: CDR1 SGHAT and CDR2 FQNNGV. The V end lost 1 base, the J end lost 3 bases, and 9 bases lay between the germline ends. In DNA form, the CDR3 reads TGTGCCAGCAGCTTAGGCCAGGGCTACACTGAAGCTTTCTTT. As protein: CASSLGQGYTEAFF.

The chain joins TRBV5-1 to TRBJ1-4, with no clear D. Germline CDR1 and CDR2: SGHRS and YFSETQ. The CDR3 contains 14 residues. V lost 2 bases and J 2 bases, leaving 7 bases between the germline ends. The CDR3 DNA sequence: TGCGCCAGCAGCTTATCGGCGACTAATGAAAAACTGTTTTTT. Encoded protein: CASSLSATNEKLFF.

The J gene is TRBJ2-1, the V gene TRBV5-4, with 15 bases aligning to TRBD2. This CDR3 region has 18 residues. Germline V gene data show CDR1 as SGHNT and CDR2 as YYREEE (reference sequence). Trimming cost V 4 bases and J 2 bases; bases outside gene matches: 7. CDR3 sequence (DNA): TGTGCCAGCAGCGGGAGGACTAGCGGGAGGGAAACCTACAATGAGCAGTTCTTC. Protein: CASSGRTSGRETYNEQFF.

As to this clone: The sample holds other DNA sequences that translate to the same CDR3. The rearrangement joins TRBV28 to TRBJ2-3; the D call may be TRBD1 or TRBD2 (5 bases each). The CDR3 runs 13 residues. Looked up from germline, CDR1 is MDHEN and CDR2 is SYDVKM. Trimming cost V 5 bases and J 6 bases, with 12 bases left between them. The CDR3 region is CASSPGTGDTQYF. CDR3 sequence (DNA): TGTGCCAGCAGTCCGGGGACCGGCGATACGCAGTATTTT.

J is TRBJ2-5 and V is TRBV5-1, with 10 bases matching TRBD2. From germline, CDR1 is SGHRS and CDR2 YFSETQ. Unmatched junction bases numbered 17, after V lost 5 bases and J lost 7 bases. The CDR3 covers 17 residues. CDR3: CASRVGVLAGVGGTQYF. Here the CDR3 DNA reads TGCGCCAGCAGAGTTGGAGTCCTAGCGGGAGTCGGGGGGACCCAGTACTTC.

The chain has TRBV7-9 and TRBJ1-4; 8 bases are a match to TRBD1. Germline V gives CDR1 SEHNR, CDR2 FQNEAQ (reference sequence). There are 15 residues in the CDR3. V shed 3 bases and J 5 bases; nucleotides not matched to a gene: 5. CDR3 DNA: TGTGCCAGCAGCTTTGGACAGGGAAGGAATGAAAAACTGTTTTTT. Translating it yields CASSFGQGRNEKLFF.

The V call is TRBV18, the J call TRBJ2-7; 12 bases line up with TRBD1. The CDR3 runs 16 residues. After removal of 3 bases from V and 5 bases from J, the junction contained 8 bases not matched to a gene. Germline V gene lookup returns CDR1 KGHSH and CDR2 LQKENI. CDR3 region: CASSPTGQGARDEQYF. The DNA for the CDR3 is TGTGCCAGCTCACCTACGGGACAGGGGGCGCGGGACGAGCAGTACTTC.

The CDR3 coding sequence is TGCGCCAGCAGCTTGGATTCCAGGACTAGCACAGATACGCAGTATTTT. Amino acids: CASSLDSRTSTDTQYF. The chain couples TRBV5-1 to TRBJ2-3; tentatively, D is TRBD2 (5 bases). The CDR3 is made up of 16 amino acids. Germline V gene data show CDR1 as SGHRS and CDR2 as YFSETQ. The V gene lost 0 bases and the J gene lost 0 bases, with 11 bases spanning the gap. Complete variable domain (other parts from reference TRBV5-1 and TRBJ2-3): KAGVTQTPRYLIKTRGQQVTLSCSPISGHRSVSWYQQTPGQGLQFLFEYFSETQRNKGNFPGRFSGRQFSNSRSEMNVSTLELGDSALYLCASSLDSRTSTDTQYFGPGTRLTVL.